Below are 25 T cell receptor beta chains sequenced from a single sample in a study of vaccination effects on CD4 cells after COVID-19. Within the ViraFEST assay, antigen-specific CD4+ T cells underwent expansion with viral peptide pools prior to sequencing. Around day 10 of culture, CD4+ T cells were separated out. From March to December 2020, the person had a SARS-CoV-2 infection that was confirmed by PCR. Their antigens are not known. Libraries were prepared by immunoSEQ multiplex PCR; TCRdb keeps only in-frame clonotypes and omits some of them. The sample lists tens of thousands of clones, around 73% occurring once. This specimen consisted of CD4+ T cells from PBMCs cultured with HCoV-NL63 spike peptides, obtained before COVID-19 vaccination. The receptor set was obtained from a human donor who had a prior SARS-CoV-2 infection.

The chain uses TRBV11-2 and TRBJ1-2; weak D call: TRBD1 (5 bases). V was pared by 0 bases and J by 7 bases, with 15 bases between. Germline loops: CDR1 SGHAT, CDR2 FQNNGV. The CDR3 contains 15 residues. CDR3 DNA: TGTGCCAGCAGCTTAGAACCCGCGGGGGATTTTGGCTACACCTTC. Its translation: CASSLEPAGDFGYTF.

The rearrangement joins TRBV18 to TRBJ2-3; D remains unclear. V was clipped by 6 bases and J by 0 bases, with 10 bases between them. Germline V gives CDR1 KGHSH, CDR2 LQKENI. This CDR3 contains 14 residues. The CDR3 bases are TGTGCCAGCTCGCCCATTCCGAGCACAGATACGCAGTATTTT. As protein: CASSPIPSTDTQYF.

This sequence joins TRBV2 and TRBJ2-3; D is possibly TRBD2 (6 bases). The germline V and J ends were trimmed by 7 bases and 4 bases, with 9 bases remaining between them. Germline-derived CDR1 and CDR2 are SNHLY and FYNNEI. CDR3 size: 12 residues. In DNA form, the CDR3 reads TGTGCCAGCACGGGAGTTTCAGATACGCAGTATTTT. This codes for CASTGVSDTQYF.

The rearrangement links TRBV2 to TRBJ2-7; 8 bases align to TRBD2. The CDR3 length is 17 residues. Per the germline V gene, CDR1 is SNHLY and CDR2 is FYNNEI. With V trimmed by 2 bases and J by 4 bases, 13 bases remained unmatched. The CDR3 DNA is TGTGCCAGCAGTGAATATCGGGCGGCTAGCGGGTTGTACGAGCAGTACTTC. It specifies CASSEYRAASGLYEQYF.

The chain has TRBV7-2 and TRBJ2-2, with a weak D call TRBD2 (5 bases). Trimming stripped 1 base from V and 1 base from J, with 7 bases between. The CDR3 has 15 amino acids. Per germline, CDR1 SGHTA and CDR2 FQGNSA. The DNA of the CDR3 is TGTGCCAGCAGCTTAGTAGCGATGAACACCGGGGAGCTGTTTTTT. It is translated as CASSLVAMNTGELFF.

V gene TRBV5-1 combines with J gene TRBJ2-5, with TRBD1 identical over 8 bases. CDR3 length equals 15 residues. Trimming removed 6 bases from V and 4 bases from J; junction bases left unmatched: 11. Germline V gene lookup returns CDR1 SGHRS and CDR2 YFSETQ. The DNA for the CDR3 is TGCGCCAGCATCCGGAGGACAGGGTGGACAGAGACCCAGTACTTC. Encoded protein: CASIRRTGWTETQYF.

This clone was recorded a few times. The chain links TRBV7-9 to TRBJ2-1; 8 positions agree with TRBD2. Germline lookup yields CDR1 SEHNR and CDR2 FQNEAQ (reference sequence). The CDR3 has 14 residues. The V gene end was trimmed by 5 bases and the J gene end by 4 bases; junction bases not matched to a gene: 4. The chain's CDR3 is CASSPTSGYNEQFF. The CDR3 DNA is TGTGCCAGCAGCCCCACTAGCGGATACAATGAGCAGTTCTTC.

CDR3: CASSPTGVRETQYF. The CDR3 DNA sequence: TGTGCCAGCAGTCCGACAGGGGTTCGGGAGACCCAGTACTTC. The chain couples TRBV7-9 to TRBJ2-5; 8 bases match TRBD1. The CDR3 covers 14 residues. Germline V gene data show CDR1 as SEHNR and CDR2 as FQNEAQ (reference sequence). J lost 5 bases, V lost 6 bases, and 8 bases had no gene match.

The chain combines TRBV6-5 with TRBJ1-5, with D possibly TRBD1 on 5 matching bases. CDR3 length: 14 amino acids. From germline, CDR1 is MNHEY and CDR2 SVGAGI. V was trimmed by 0 bases and J by 7 bases, leaving 10 bases between them. CDR3 residues: CASSYSQGDQPQHF. The CDR3 DNA reads as TGTGCCAGCAGTTACTCTCAGGGTGACCAGCCCCAGCATTTT.

V and J are TRBV6-5 and TRBJ1-4, with 7 positions matching TRBD1. The germline V gene has CDR1 MNHEY and CDR2 SVGAGI. The ends lost 5 bases at V and 11 bases at J; junction bases unmatched: 2. CDR3 length: 11 residues. The CDR3 nucleotides are TGTGCCAGCAGTCCAGGGGGGAAACTGTTTTTT. Protein: CASSPGGKLFF.

This chain connects TRBV14 to TRBJ2-3, with D tentatively TRBD1 or TRBD2 (5 bases each). Germline-derived CDR1 and CDR2 are SGHDN and FVKESK. CDR3 length: 17 residues. The V end lost 2 bases, the J end lost 0 bases, and 15 bases lay between the germline ends. CDR3 nucleotides: TGTGCCAGCAGCCAATTCCGGGACCTTTATAGCACAGATACGCAGTATTTT. It specifies CASSQFRDLYSTDTQYF. The complete variable domain, with remaining parts taken from reference TRBV14 and TRBJ2-3, reads EAGVTQFPSHSVIEKGQTVTLRCDPISGHDNLYWYRRVMGKEIKFLLHFVKESKQDESGMPNNRFLAERTGGTYSTLKVQPAELEDSGVYFCASSQFRDLYSTDTQYFGPGTRLTVL.

This clone showed up just once. The rearrangement joins TRBV11-2 to TRBJ2-1, with 11 bases fitting TRBD2. Germline assignment: CDR1 SGHAT and CDR2 FQNNGV. J was trimmed by 1 base and V by 1 base; bases with no gene match: 3. CDR3 size: 17 residues. DNA for the CDR3: TGTGCCAGCAGCTTAGGGCTAGCGGGAGGTTCCTACAATGAGCAGTTCTTC. Translation gives CASSLGLAGGSYNEQFF. The whole variable domain, filled in from reference TRBV11-2 and TRBJ2-1, reads EAGVAQSPRYKIIEKRQSVAFWCNPISGHATLYWYQQILGQGPKLLIQFQNNGVVDDSQLPKDRFSAERLKGVDSTLKIQPAKLEDSAVYLCASSLGLAGGSYNEQFFGPGTRLTVL.

The V and J genes are TRBV2 and TRBJ1-5; D is ambiguous. The CDR3 runs to 15 residues. The V gene lost 6 bases and the J gene lost 0 bases, with 12 bases spanning the gap. Germline V gene sequence: CDR1 SNHLY, CDR2 FYNNEI. CDR3 sequence (DNA): TGTGCCAGCAGAGCGGACGGGGATAGCAATCAGCCCCAGCATTTT. Translation gives CASRADGDSNQPQHF.

This clone came up a few times. The gene calls are TRBV21-1 and TRBJ1-1. TRBV21-1 has pseudogene status. This CDR3 has 15 amino acids. CDR3 sequence (DNA): TGTGCCAGCAGCAAGGGTACCGGGCAGAACACTGAAGCTTTCTTT. It encodes CASSKGTGQNTEAFF.

The chain uses TRBV5-1 and TRBJ2-3; D ambiguous. CDR1 SGHRS and CDR2 YFSETQ come from the germline V gene. The CDR3 is made up of 14 amino acids. V was trimmed by 0 bases and J by 2 bases, leaving 7 bases between them. CDR3 DNA: TGCGCCAGCAGCTTGGTAGGGCCCACAGATACGCAGTATTTT. Protein sequence: CASSLVGPTDTQYF. The full variable domain, in which reference TRBV5-1 and TRBJ2-3 provide the parts outside the CDR3, is KAGVTQTPRYLIKTRGQQVTLSCSPISGHRSVSWYQQTPGQGLQFLFEYFSETQRNKGNFPGRFSGRQFSNSRSEMNVSTLELGDSALYLCASSLVGPTDTQYFGPGTRLTVL.

J is TRBJ2-7 and V is TRBV3-1 (or the pseudogene TRBV3-2), with TRBD1 matching 9 bases. CDR3 length equals 16 residues. CDR1 and CDR2 from the germline V gene are LGHDT and YNNKEL (reference sequence). V was clipped by 6 bases and J by 1 base; unmatched bases: 10. The CDR3 reads CASSPPGQGFSYEQYF. The CDR3 coding sequence is TGTGCCAGCAGTCCACCGGGACAGGGTTTTTCCTACGAGCAGTACTTC.

This clone counts as medium-sized. The rearrangement links TRBV19 to TRBJ2-1; D gene uncertain. CDR1 LNHDA and CDR2 SQIVND come from the germline V gene (reference sequence). This CDR3 has 16 residues. V gave up 5 bases and J gave up 0 bases, with 14 bases separating them. The CDR3 nucleotides read TGTGCCAGTAGTCCGACCCAGACCAACTCCTACAATGAGCAGTTCTTC. Its translation is CASSPTQTNSYNEQFF.

The rearrangement links TRBV27 to TRBJ2-3; D gene ambiguous. Trimming shortened V by 4 bases and J by 3 bases, and 11 bases separated the two germline ends. The germline V gene has CDR1 MNHEY and CDR2 SMNVEV (reference sequence). This CDR3 is 14 amino acids long. The CDR3 is CASSSYQRTDTQYF. In nucleotides, the CDR3 is TGTGCCAGCAGTTCCTATCAAAGGACAGATACGCAGTATTTT.

The V call is TRBV24-1, the J call TRBJ2-1, with D tentatively TRBD1 or TRBD2 (5 bases each). The CDR3 consists of 19 residues. V was shortened by 5 bases and J by 3 bases, with 25 bases between the two germline ends. Per germline, CDR1 KGHDR and CDR2 SFDVKD. The CDR3 DNA follows: TGTGCCACCAGTGGGACGGGCAGGGAGAGGGTTAGAAACTACAATGAGCAGTTCTTC. It specifies CATSGTGRERVRNYNEQFF.

The gene calls are TRBV5-1 and TRBJ1-1; tentative D call: TRBD1 (5 bases). The V and J ends lost 2 bases and 3 bases respectively, with 8 bases between them. The V gene's germline CDR1 is SGHRS and CDR2 YFSETQ. The CDR3 consists of 13 residues. The DNA of the CDR3 is TGCGCCAGCAGCTTACAGGTTGACACTGAAGCTTTCTTT. It specifies CASSLQVDTEAFF.

This clone has only a few counts. The chain has TRBV2 and TRBJ1-5, with D perhaps TRBD1 (6 bases). The CDR3 length is 14 residues. Between the trimmed V and J ends, which lost 4 bases and 5 bases, there was a span of 12 bases. Germline-derived CDR1 and CDR2 are SNHLY and FYNNEI. The CDR3 sequence is CASSVGGQYQPQHF. The CDR3 bases are TGTGCCAGCAGTGTGGGGGGACAATATCAGCCCCAGCATTTT.

This clone was seen only once. The rearrangement uses TRBV9 and TRBJ2-3; TRBD2 agrees at 15 bases. This CDR3 has 20 residues. J lost 1 base, V lost 3 bases, and 12 bases had no gene match. From germline, CDR1 is SGDLS and CDR2 YYNGEE. CDR3 DNA: TGTGCCAGCAGCGCGAGCGGACTAGCGGGAGGGGAGGGTGGCACAGATACGCAGTATTTT. Amino acid sequence: CASSASGLAGGEGGTDTQYF.

This clone was counted once. V usage is TRBV27 and J usage is TRBJ1-5, with D perhaps TRBD1 (6 bases). This CDR3 spans 15 amino acids. V was shortened by 3 bases and J by 0 bases, with 9 bases between the two germline ends. From germline, CDR1 is MNHEY and CDR2 SMNVEV (reference sequence). DNA of the CDR3: TGTGCCAGCAGTTTCGACAGGTCTAGCAATCAGCCCCAGCATTTT. It specifies CASSFDRSSNQPQHF.

This chain joins TRBV6-5 and TRBJ2-7; D is perhaps TRBD1 (6 bases). V lost 2 bases, J lost 0 bases, and 8 bases lay in between. CDR1 and CDR2 (germline): MNHEY, SVGAGI. CDR3 length: 14 amino acids. The CDR3 nucleotides are TGTGCCAGCAGTTACGGGGGCTACTCCTACGAGCAGTACTTC. This translates into CASSYGGYSYEQYF.

The chain couples TRBV18 to TRBJ1-1; D is ambiguous. The CDR3 spans 12 residues. V was trimmed by 3 bases and J by 11 bases, leaving 13 bases between them. From germline, CDR1 is KGHSH and CDR2 LQKENI. CDR3 residues: CASSPPTATAFF. DNA of the CDR3: TGTGCCAGCTCACCCCCCACAGCTACTGCTTTCTTT.